The entry below gives a single T cell receptor (beta chain) sequence along with its context. The germline V and J ends were trimmed by 4 bases and 5 bases, with 18 bases remaining between them. CDR1 and CDR2 (germline): SGHVS, FQNEAQ. The CDR3 runs to 16 residues. Sequencing used immunoSEQ multiplex PCR; TCRdb keeps in-frame clones, though not all of them. In the table there are tens of thousands of clones, around 81% of which are singletons. The data stem from a study of blood T cell repertoires in COVID-19. Background on the study: Samples came from the United States, Italy and Spain, spanning acute and convalescent COVID-19. T cells, B-cell-depleted T cells, or PBMCs provided the cDNA or gDNA that served as material.

The chain carries TRBV7-8 and TRBJ1-5; no reliable D call. Input material: peripheral blood. The sequence derives from a human donor in a cohort sampled during active COVID-19. The CDR3 nucleotides are TGTGCCAGCAGCTCCCAAGCCTCACGGAGGGATCAGCCCCAGCATTTT. Its protein product is CASSSQASRRDQPQHF.